This is a list of T cell receptor beta chains from one sample in a study of post-analysis software for immune sequencing data. TCRdb redid the calling of the PCR reads with MiXCR, one entry per CDR3 protein. The table includes about 760,000 distinct CDR3 sequences, 25% to 30% detected once. Sequencing used blood. The source is a girl between 5 and 17 years old with multiple sclerosis. CDR3s include the opening cysteine and the closing phenylalanine or tryptophan. The D gene is left open where the match is weak. The size entry is marked missing in some rows and otherwise reads once, few, many or a size class.

v_call: TRBV7-2
clone_size: few
d_call: .
j_call: TRBJ2-4
cdr3_aa: CASSLNSKNIQYF
cdr3_nt: TGTGCCAGCAGCCTCAACTCCAAAAACATTCAGTACTTC

v_call: TRBV5-1
clone_size: .
d_call: TRBD1
j_call: TRBJ1-2
cdr3_aa: CASSLGSGQEWGYTF
cdr3_nt: TGCGCCAGCAGCTTGGGGTCGGGACAGGAATGGGGCTACACCTTC

v_call: TRBV20-1
clone_size: .
d_call: .
j_call: TRBJ2-5
cdr3_aa: CSARAPGLHKTQYF
cdr3_nt: TGCAGTGCTAGGGCCCCGGGACTCCACAAGACCCAGTACTTC

v_call: TRBV7-9
clone_size: few
d_call: TRBD2
j_call: TRBJ2-1
cdr3_aa: CASSLGLAGPPLFF
cdr3_nt: TGTGCCAGCAGCTTGGGGCTAGCGGGTCCTCCCCTGTTCTTC

v_call: TRBV29-1
clone_size: .
d_call: .
j_call: TRBJ1-2
cdr3_aa: CSVEKGEPGGYTF
cdr3_nt: TGCAGCGTCGAAAAAGGGGAACCTGGTGGCTACACCTTC

v_call: TRBV27
clone_size: .
d_call: .
j_call: TRBJ1-1
cdr3_aa: CASSLIRDLPTNTEAFF
cdr3_nt: TGTGCCAGCAGTTTAATTCGGGACCTACCGACGAACACTGAAGCTTTCTTT

v_call: TRBV20-1
clone_size: once
d_call: .
j_call: TRBJ1-1
cdr3_aa: CSARDPQVGSNTEAFF
cdr3_nt: TGCAGTGCTAGAGATCCCCAGGTAGGATCGAACACTGAAGCTTTCTTT

v_call: TRBV7-8
clone_size: .
d_call: TRBD2
j_call: TRBJ2-3
cdr3_aa: CASSQSGDGITDTQYF
cdr3_nt: TGTGCCAGCAGCCAGAGCGGGGACGGAATCACAGATACGCAGTATTTT

v_call: TRBV2
clone_size: .
d_call: .
j_call: TRBJ2-5
cdr3_aa: CASSVEKETQYF
cdr3_nt: TGTGCCAGCAGTGTAGAGAAAGAGACCCAGTACTTC

v_call: TRBV5-5
clone_size: .
d_call: TRBD1
j_call: TRBJ2-3
cdr3_aa: CASSLRGQGGTDTQYF
cdr3_nt: TGTGCCAGCAGCTTGAGGGGACAGGGAGGCACAGATACGCAGTATTTT

v_call: TRBV4-1
clone_size: .
d_call: TRBD2
j_call: TRBJ2-1
cdr3_aa: CASSPSGSDYNEQFF
cdr3_nt: TGCGCCAGCAGCCCTAGCGGGAGCGACTACAATGAGCAGTTCTTC

v_call: TRBV29-1
clone_size: few
d_call: .
j_call: TRBJ1-1
cdr3_aa: CSVVTAPTEAFF
cdr3_nt: TGCAGCGTGGTCACAGCTCCCACTGAAGCTTTCTTT

v_call: TRBV5-1
clone_size: .
d_call: .
j_call: TRBJ2-5
cdr3_aa: CASSPGSKTGVKETQYF
cdr3_nt: TGCGCCAGCAGCCCAGGCTCCAAGACTGGCGTTAAAGAGACCCAGTACTTC

v_call: TRBV29-1
clone_size: few
d_call: TRBD1
j_call: TRBJ2-7
cdr3_aa: CSPPEETGDNEQYF
cdr3_nt: TGCAGCCCACCTGAAGAGACAGGGGACAACGAGCAGTACTTC

v_call: TRBV12-3/TRBV12-4
clone_size: few
d_call: .
j_call: TRBJ2-1
cdr3_aa: CASNPGRRPYNEQFF
cdr3_nt: TGTGCCAGCAATCCCGGGCGGAGACCCTACAATGAGCAGTTCTTC

v_call: TRBV10-3
clone_size: .
d_call: .
j_call: TRBJ2-7
cdr3_aa: CAISEVTYEQYF
cdr3_nt: TGTGCCATCAGTGAAGTTACGTACGAGCAGTACTTC

v_call: TRBV5-1
clone_size: .
d_call: .
j_call: TRBJ1-1
cdr3_aa: CASSRIEGSVTEAFF
cdr3_nt: TGCGCCAGCAGCCGTATCGAGGGTTCAGTCACTGAAGCTTTCTTT

v_call: TRBV12-3/TRBV12-4
clone_size: .
d_call: .
j_call: TRBJ1-4
cdr3_aa: CASSFGGLATNEKLFF
cdr3_nt: TGTGCCAGCAGCTTTGGGGGCCTTGCAACTAATGAAAAACTGTTTTTT

v_call: TRBV12-3/TRBV12-4
clone_size: .
d_call: .
j_call: TRBJ2-1
cdr3_aa: CASSSGRHNEQFF
cdr3_nt: TGTGCCAGCAGTTCCGGGCGCCACAATGAGCAGTTCTTC

v_call: TRBV29-1
clone_size: many
d_call: .
j_call: TRBJ1-2
cdr3_aa: CSVPAVGYGYTF
cdr3_nt: TGCAGCGTCCCGGCGGTGGGCTATGGCTACACCTTC

v_call: TRBV6-6
clone_size: few
d_call: .
j_call: TRBJ1-2
cdr3_aa: CASVYGGTDYGYTF
cdr3_nt: TGTGCCAGCGTCTATGGGGGGACCGACTATGGCTACACCTTC

v_call: TRBV9
clone_size: few
d_call: .
j_call: TRBJ2-7
cdr3_aa: CASSPAVLSTYEQYF
cdr3_nt: TGTGCCAGCAGCCCAGCGGTCTTATCGACCTACGAGCAGTACTTC

v_call: TRBV5-6
clone_size: few
d_call: .
j_call: TRBJ2-4
cdr3_aa: CASSLEQELAKNIQYF
cdr3_nt: TGTGCCAGCAGCTTGGAACAAGAATTAGCCAAAAACATTCAGTACTTC

v_call: TRBV4-2
clone_size: .
d_call: TRBD1
j_call: TRBJ1-5
cdr3_aa: CASSQVVGDRYQPQHF
cdr3_nt: TGTGCCAGCAGCCAAGTGGTGGGGGACAGATATCAGCCCCAGCATTTT

v_call: TRBV14
clone_size: .
d_call: .
j_call: TRBJ2-3
cdr3_aa: CASSQDSHARADTQYF
cdr3_nt: TGTGCCAGCAGCCAAGATAGCCATGCACGAGCAGATACGCAGTATTTT

v_call: TRBV2
clone_size: .
d_call: .
j_call: TRBJ2-7
cdr3_aa: CAGSEGTTPSYEQYF
cdr3_nt: TGTGCCGGCAGTGAGGGGACAACCCCCTCCTACGAGCAGTACTTC

v_call: TRBV6-5
clone_size: few
d_call: TRBD2
j_call: TRBJ2-1
cdr3_aa: CARSGGAWNEQFF
cdr3_nt: TGTGCCCGTAGCGGGGGGGCCTGGAATGAGCAGTTCTTC

v_call: TRBV20-1
clone_size: .
d_call: TRBD2
j_call: TRBJ2-1
cdr3_aa: CSAHGRGGSEQFF
cdr3_nt: TGCAGTGCTCACGGGCGGGGGGGCTCCGAGCAGTTCTTC

v_call: TRBV7-2
clone_size: few
d_call: TRBD2
j_call: TRBJ2-3
cdr3_aa: CASSRGGPSTDTQYF
cdr3_nt: TGTGCCAGCAGCCGGGGGGGACCTAGCACAGATACGCAGTATTTT

v_call: TRBV12-3/TRBV12-4
clone_size: .
d_call: TRBD2
j_call: TRBJ2-5
cdr3_aa: CASRLRRIAGVRETQYF
cdr3_nt: TGTGCCAGCAGACTACGACGGATAGCGGGGGTGCGGGAGACCCAGTACTTC

v_call: TRBV29-1
clone_size: .
d_call: .
j_call: TRBJ2-1
cdr3_aa: CSVARNEQFF
cdr3_nt: TGCAGCGTTGCGAGGAATGAGCAGTTCTTC

v_call: TRBV29-1
clone_size: .
d_call: .
j_call: TRBJ2-7
cdr3_aa: CSVDSVFGEQYF
cdr3_nt: TGCAGCGTTGATTCCGTATTCGGCGAGCAGTACTTC

v_call: TRBV6-2/TRBV6-3
clone_size: few
d_call: TRBD2
j_call: TRBJ2-3
cdr3_aa: CASSYSEWSGRAKDTQYF
cdr3_nt: TGTGCCAGCAGTTACTCGGAGTGGAGCGGGAGGGCCAAGGATACGCAGTATTTT

v_call: TRBV6-5
clone_size: many
d_call: .
j_call: TRBJ2-1
cdr3_aa: CASSLSGGSYNEQFF
cdr3_nt: TGTGCCAGCAGTCTTAGCGGAGGCTCCTACAATGAGCAGTTCTTC

v_call: TRBV6-1
clone_size: .
d_call: TRBD2
j_call: TRBJ2-7
cdr3_aa: CASMGLDYVSEQYF
cdr3_nt: TGTGCCAGCATGGGACTAGACTATGTTTCCGAGCAGTACTTC

v_call: TRBV20-1
clone_size: .
d_call: TRBD2
j_call: TRBJ2-3
cdr3_aa: CSAPGLGGSTDTQYF
cdr3_nt: TGCAGTGCTCCCGGTCTGGGGGGGAGCACAGATACGCAGTATTTT